Following are 31 T cell receptor beta chains from one sample sequenced in a study of CD8+ T cells in alopecia areata. Treatment here: oral pan-JAK inhibitor, 5-10 mg twice daily. RNA extraction was followed by reverse transcription into cDNA, which acted as the sequencing template. Generated by immunoSEQ multiplex PCR, the TCRdb table keeps only in-frame clones and is missing some. The table records 130,000 or so clones, over 60% of them present only once. The starting material was CD4+ T cells sorted from blood, obtained at week 4, from a patient treated with tofacitinib. All receptors come from a human donor with alopecia areata.

This chain connects TRBV7-2 to TRBJ2-5; unclear D gene. Per germline, CDR1 SGHTA and CDR2 FQGNSA. This CDR3 contains 13 residues. Trimming pared 8 bases from V and 9 bases from J, leaving 19 bases between. The CDR3 protein is CASGFSELVAQYF. The CDR3 DNA reads TGTGCCAGCGGTTTCAGCGAATTAGTGGCCCAGTACTTC.

This clone turned up a few times. This chain joins TRBV7-9 and TRBJ2-3; no definite D call. CDR3 length equals 14 residues. The V end lost 3 bases, the J end lost 2 bases, and 9 bases lay between the germline ends. Germline V gene data show CDR1 as SEHNR and CDR2 as FQNEAQ (reference sequence). CDR3 coding DNA: TGTGCCAGCAGCTTTGAACACCCCACAGATACGCAGTATTTT. Translation gives CASSFEHPTDTQYF.

The chain employs TRBV29-1 and TRBJ1-2; a weak D match, TRBD1 (5 bases). V gave up 3 bases and J gave up 4 bases, with 9 bases separating them. The CDR3 has 12 amino acids. Germline V lookup: CDR1 SQVTM, CDR2 ANQGSEA. The CDR3: CSVEWGTYGYTF. The CDR3 DNA follows: TGCAGCGTTGAGTGGGGGACCTATGGCTACACCTTC.

The rearrangement uses TRBV11-2 and TRBJ2-5; either TRBD1 or TRBD2 may supply D (7 bases each). Germline V CDR1 and CDR2: SGHAT, FQNNGV. Trimming cost V 6 bases and J 5 bases, with 13 bases left between them. There are 13 residues in the CDR3. DNA for the CDR3: TGTGCCAGCAGTCAGGGGGGGGATGAGACCCAGTACTTC. Its protein product is CASSQGGDETQYF.

This clone was observed a few times. The chain is built from TRBV5-4 and TRBJ2-5; 7 bases map to TRBD2. V dropped 0 bases and J dropped 1; count of bases not matched to a gene: 3. Germline V gene lookup returns CDR1 SGHNT and CDR2 YYREEE (reference sequence). The CDR3 extends over 15 amino acids. This chain's CDR3 is CASSLAGGGQETQYF. CDR3 sequence (DNA): TGTGCCAGCAGCTTGGCTGGGGGGGGCCAAGAGACCCAGTACTTC.

The chain uses TRBV9 and TRBJ1-2, with D perhaps TRBD1 (6 bases). V was pared by 3 bases and J by 4 bases, with 13 bases between. This CDR3 region has 14 residues. Per the germline V gene, CDR1 is SGDLS and CDR2 is YYNGEE. CDR3 loop: CASSATGQTYGYTF. In nucleotides, the CDR3 is TGTGCCAGCAGCGCGACCGGACAGACCTATGGCTACACCTTC.

The CDR3 DNA is TGTGCCAGCTCACCGTCGAGGGAAAATTCACCCCTCCACTTT. Its protein product is CASSPSRENSPLHF. J is TRBJ1-6 and V is TRBV18; no definite D call. The CDR3 loop spans 14 amino acids. Germline CDR1 and CDR2: KGHSH and LQKENI. V was shortened by 3 bases and J by 7 bases, with 10 bases between the two germline ends.

This clone was recorded a few times. The chain carries TRBV5-1 and TRBJ2-5; tentatively, D is TRBD1 (6 bases). Trimming removed 4 bases at V and 4 bases at J, with 14 bases between. CDR1 and CDR2 (germline): SGHRS, YFSETQ. This CDR3 is 14 amino acids long. CDR3: CASSPRTEGETQYF. The CDR3, as DNA: TGCGCCAGCAGCCCGCGGACAGAAGGAGAGACCCAGTACTTC.

This sequence joins TRBV10-3 and TRBJ2-4; D possibly matches TRBD1 or TRBD2 (5 bases each). The CDR3 has 14 amino acids. The germline V gene has CDR1 ENHRY and CDR2 SYGVKD. Trimming pared 0 bases from V and 15 bases from J, leaving 18 bases between. The CDR3 DNA reads TGTGCCATCAGTGAGTCCGGGACCCTACTTAGATTGTACTTC. It is translated as CAISESGTLLRLYF.

The gene calls are TRBV28 and TRBJ2-7; possibly TRBD2 for D (5 bases). Trimming cost V 7 bases and J 5 bases, with 15 bases left between them. The CDR3 is 13 residues long. Germline V gene sequence: CDR1 MDHEN, CDR2 SYDVKM. The chain's CDR3 is CASKDGTGDEQYF. For the CDR3, the DNA is TGTGCCAGCAAAGATGGCACCGGGGACGAGCAGTACTTC.

The rearrangement uses TRBV27 and TRBJ2-1; the D gene is possibly TRBD2 (6 bases). The germline V and J ends were trimmed by 8 bases and 0 bases, with 17 bases remaining between them. The CDR3 runs 16 residues. Looked up from germline, CDR1 is MNHEY and CDR2 is SMNVEV (reference sequence). Here the CDR3 reads CASGTGDFSSYNEQFF. Here the CDR3 DNA reads TGTGCCAGCGGCACTGGGGACTTCAGCTCCTACAATGAGCAGTTCTTC.

The chain joins TRBV15 to TRBJ1-2; D is possibly TRBD1 (5 bases). Germline assignment: CDR1 LNHNV and CDR2 YYDKDF (reference sequence). This CDR3 comprises 12 residues. Trimming left V 6 bases short and J 3 bases short, with 8 bases between. As DNA, the CDR3 is TGTGCCACCAGGGGACGTGACTATGGCTACACCTTC. Its translation is CATRGRDYGYTF.

With respect to this clone: A read error may produce the germline difference seen at one junction end. The chain joins TRBV4-1 to TRBJ1-2; TRBD1 might be the D (5 bases). CDR3 length: 13 residues. Germline V gene data show CDR1 as MGHRA and CDR2 as YSYEKL. The CDR3 spells CASSQGDGPQSAF. The DNA of the CDR3 is TGCGCCAGCAGCCAAGGGGACGGCCCCCAAAGCGCCTTC.

This clone was detected only once. The genes are TRBV7-9 and TRBJ1-1; the match to TRBD1 covers 9 bases. V dropped 2 bases and J dropped 11; count of bases not matched to a gene: 6. The CDR3 consists of 13 residues. CDR1 and CDR2 from the germline V gene are SEHNR and FQNEAQ (reference sequence). CDR3 sequence (DNA): TGTGCCAGCAGCTTATCACAGGGGGCGAAGGCTTTCTTT. The encoded protein is CASSLSQGAKAFF.

The chain recombines TRBV7-2 with TRBJ2-3; D gene uncertain. The CDR3 is 13 residues long. Trimming left V 2 bases short and J 2 bases short, with 5 bases between. The germline CDR1 and CDR2 sequences are SGHTA and FQGNSA. CDR3 sequence (DNA): TGTGCCAGCAGCTTAACCCACACAGATACGCAGTATTTT. Amino acid sequence: CASSLTHTDTQYF.

V is TRBV29-1 and J is TRBJ1-1, with 8 nucleotides matching TRBD1. V lost 3 bases, J lost 4 bases, and 10 bases stayed unmatched. Germline assignment: CDR1 SQVTM and CDR2 ANQGSEA. CDR3 length equals 15 residues. As DNA, the CDR3 is TGCAGCGTTGAGTCCAGGGGGCTTGGCGGCACTGAAGCTTTCTTT. Its translation: CSVESRGLGGTEAFF.

The chain links TRBV4-2 to TRBJ1-6; 9 bases are a match to TRBD1. Germline CDR1 is LGHNA and CDR2 is YNFKEQ. Germline trimming cut 1 base from V and 8 bases from J; bases unmatched to any gene: 3. This CDR3 contains 15 residues. The CDR3 is CASSQGQGEYSPLHF. Written as DNA, the CDR3 is TGTGCCAGCAGCCAAGGACAGGGGGAATATTCACCCCTCCACTTT.

This clone was observed a few times. V usage is TRBV6-5 and J usage is TRBJ1-1; D ambiguous. Germline-derived CDR1 and CDR2 are MNHEY and SVGAGI. CDR3 size: 11 residues. The V gene lost 1 base and the J gene lost 4 bases, with 1 base spanning the gap. The CDR3 region is CASSYFTEAFF. Here the CDR3 DNA reads TGTGCCAGCAGTTACTTCACTGAAGCTTTCTTT.

The chain is built from TRBV29-1 and TRBJ2-5; D gene ambiguous. The CDR3 extends over 13 amino acids. Trimming removed 2 bases from V and 4 bases from J, with 11 bases in between. The V gene's germline CDR1 is SQVTM and CDR2 ANQGSEA. In nucleotides, the CDR3 is TGCAGCGTTGAAATGGGGTTGGGAGAGACCCAGTACTTC. Translated: CSVEMGLGETQYF.

This clone was counted only a few times. The gene calls are TRBV10-3 and TRBJ2-7; D uncertain. The V end lost 4 bases, the J end lost 7 bases, and 8 bases lay between the germline ends. CDR3 size: 11 residues. CDR1 and CDR2 from the germline V gene are ENHRY and SYGVKD. CDR3 region: CAISGLREQYF. The CDR3 bases are TGTGCCATCAGTGGCCTTCGGGAGCAGTACTTC.

The chain couples TRBV4-1 to TRBJ1-3; D is ambiguous. V lost 7 bases and J 4 bases, leaving 14 bases between the germline ends. Per germline, CDR1 MGHRA and CDR2 YSYEKL. The CDR3 is made up of 14 amino acids. The CDR3 DNA is TGCGCCAGCAAGCCAACGGCTGGGGGAAACACCATATATTTT. This encodes CASKPTAGGNTIYF.

J is TRBJ2-2 and V is TRBV30; D is perhaps TRBD1 or TRBD2 (5 bases each). The ends were cut back, 1 base at V and 7 bases at J, with 7 bases in the middle. Germline CDR1 is GTSNPN and CDR2 is SVGIG (reference sequence). The CDR3 totals 12 residues. This CDR3 is CAWSGGDGELFF. In DNA, the CDR3 is TGTGCCTGGAGTGGAGGGGACGGGGAGCTGTTTTTT. The full variable domain, in which reference TRBV30 and TRBJ2-2 provide the parts outside the CDR3, is SQTIHQWPATLVQPVGSPLSLECTVEGTSNPNLYWYRQAAGRGLQLLFYSVGIGQISSEVPQNLSASRPQDRQFILSSKKLLLSDSGFYLCAWSGGDGELFFGEGSRLTVL.

This clone was detected only once. The CDR3 spells CASRPGALETQYF. The CDR3 nucleotides are TGTGCCAGCAGGCCGGGGGCTCTGGAGACCCAGTACTTC. V gene TRBV27 combines with J gene TRBJ2-5; D may correspond to TRBD1 or TRBD2 (6 bases each). Trimming cost V 6 bases and J 5 bases, with 13 bases left between them. This CDR3 is 13 amino acids long. From germline, CDR1 is MNHEY and CDR2 SMNVEV (reference sequence).

The J gene is TRBJ1-3, the V gene TRBV25-1; 8 nucleotides agree with TRBD1. Germline V gives CDR1 MGHDK, CDR2 SYGVNS. The CDR3 is 16 residues long. The junction had 6 bases not matched to a gene; V was cut back by 2 bases and J by 3 bases. CDR3 nucleotide sequence: TGTGCCAGCAGTGAAGCAGGGGGCTCAGGTGGAAACACCATATATTTT. Translation gives CASSEAGGSGGNTIYF.

This clone appeared a single time. The chain couples TRBV28 to TRBJ2-2, with D tentatively TRBD1 (6 bases). Between the trimmed V and J ends, which lost 6 bases and 4 bases, there was a span of 15 bases. The CDR3 consists of 15 residues. Germline CDR1 MDHEN, CDR2 SYDVKM. The CDR3 coding sequence is TGTGCCAGCAGGGGGCACAGGGTTTCCACCGGGGAGCTGTTTTTT. As protein: CASRGHRVSTGELFF.

This rearrangement joins TRBV4-2 to TRBJ1-2; the D is unclear. Trimming removed 1 base from V and 0 bases from J, with 12 bases in between. The CDR3 sequence is 16 residues long. Germline loops: CDR1 LGHNA, CDR2 YNFKEQ. The CDR3 DNA is TGTGCCAGCAGCCAAGGCTACCTCTCGGCTAACTATGGCTACACCTTC. Encoded protein: CASSQGYLSANYGYTF.

The chain couples TRBV9 to TRBJ1-6; D gene ambiguous. V lost 0 bases and J lost 13, with 8 bases in between. The V gene's germline CDR1 is SGDLS and CDR2 YYNGEE. This CDR3 is built from 12 residues. The CDR3: CASSVASGPLHF. The CDR3, as DNA: TGTGCCAGCAGCGTAGCGTCCGGGCCCCTCCACTTT.

The J gene is TRBJ1-1, the V gene TRBV25-1; TRBD1 matches 8 bases. Germline V lookup: CDR1 MGHDK, CDR2 SYGVNS. The CDR3 has 14 amino acids. Trimming took 4 bases from V and 10 from J; bases not matched to a gene: 11. CDR3 region: CASSARGRRFGAFF. CDR3 coding DNA: TGTGCCAGCAGTGCCAGGGGGCGTCGATTCGGAGCTTTCTTT.

This clone appeared a few times. This chain links TRBV7-2 with TRBJ2-6; TRBD1 aligns across 8 bases. The CDR3 contains 15 residues. Germline loops: CDR1 SGHTA, CDR2 FQGNSA. Trimming cost V 5 bases and J 2 bases; bases outside gene matches: 2. The CDR3 sequence: CASSPQGAGANVLTF. DNA for the CDR3: TGTGCCAGCAGCCCACAGGGGGCTGGGGCCAACGTCCTGACTTTC.

The chain is built from TRBV29-1 and TRBJ2-3, with 7 bases identical to TRBD1. CDR1 is SQVTM, CDR2 ANQGSEA, per germline. J gave up 3 bases and V 4 bases, and 7 bases lay outside the gene matches. This CDR3 comprises 14 residues. The CDR3 spells CSVVRGGMTDTQYF. CDR3 nucleotides: TGCAGCGTTGTAAGAGGGGGCATGACAGATACGCAGTATTTT.

This clone occurred a few times. Here the CDR3 DNA reads TGTGCCAGCTCACCGACAGGGGAGGAAAACATTCAGTACTTC. Translated: CASSPTGEENIQYF. This chain connects TRBV18 to TRBJ2-4, with TRBD1 identical over 8 bases. The junction had 3 bases not matched to a gene; V was cut back by 3 bases and J by 5 bases. There are 14 residues in the CDR3. The V gene's germline CDR1 is KGHSH and CDR2 LQKENI.